These 13 T cell receptor beta chains originate from one sample sequenced in a study of blood T cell repertoires in COVID-19. Profiling relied on immunoSEQ multiplex PCR, and the TCRdb table lists in-frame clones only, not all of them. The sample holds roughly 250,000 clones; about 87% are singletons and the top ten take 3% to 4%. Source material: peripheral blood. These receptor sequences come from a woman aged 40-49 years with acute or convalescent COVID-19.

The chain carries TRBV19 and TRBJ1-2, with TRBD1 matching 8 bases. With 5 bases clipped from V and 4 bases from J, the junction kept 3 bases outside the gene matches. Germline V gene data show CDR1 as LNHDA and CDR2 as SQIVND (reference sequence). The CDR3 consists of 13 residues. The CDR3 DNA is TGTGCCAGTAGTCGACAGGGGACCTATGGCTACACCTTC. This sequence encodes CASSRQGTYGYTF.

This chain joins TRBV24-1 and TRBJ1-1; TRBD1 matches at 8 bases. Germline lookup yields CDR1 KGHDR and CDR2 SFDVKD. The trim removed 1 base at V and 10 bases at J, leaving 1 base unmatched. There are 12 residues in the CDR3. The CDR3 loop is CATSDFRGRAFF. The CDR3 bases are TGTGCCACCAGTGATTTCAGGGGGCGAGCTTTCTTT.

The chain carries TRBV6-4 and TRBJ2-6; D possibly corresponds to TRBD1 (6 bases). CDR3 length equals 15 residues. The V end was cut by 4 bases, the J end by 0 bases, with 7 bases between. CDR1 is MRHNA, CDR2 SNTAGT, per germline. The CDR3 region has the DNA TGTGCCAGCAGTGCGGACAGCTCTGGGGCCAACGTCCTGACTTTC. Encoded protein: CASSADSSGANVLTF.

V gene TRBV6-5 combines with J gene TRBJ2-7; 10 nucleotides match TRBD2. Trimming removed 9 bases from V and 6 bases from J; junction bases left unmatched: 14. The germline gives CDR1 MNHEY, CDR2 SVGAGI. This CDR3 contains 15 residues. The CDR3 DNA sequence: TGTGCCAGTAGTACCCAACAAGCGGGAGGGGCCGAGCAGTACGTC. Protein: CASSTQQAGGAEQYV.

The J gene is TRBJ1-1, the V gene TRBV5-1; a weak D match, TRBD1 (5 bases). The germline CDR1 and CDR2 sequences are SGHRS and YFSETQ. V lost 5 bases and J lost 4, with 15 bases in between. This CDR3 has 14 amino acids. In DNA form, the CDR3 reads TGCGCCAGCAGGCCTCACGGGGGGAGCACTGAAGCTTTCTTT. Protein product: CASRPHGGSTEAFF.

The chain recombines TRBV24-1 with TRBJ1-2, with 12 bases matching TRBD1. The V segment lost 2 bases and the J segment 8 bases; nucleotides outside the gene matches: 5. The germline CDR1 and CDR2 sequences are KGHDR and SFDVKD. The CDR3 has 15 residues. The CDR3 sequence is CATSDWGTGGGGYTF. Here the CDR3 DNA reads TGTGCCACCAGTGATTGGGGGACAGGGGGCGGGGGCTACACCTTC.

V is TRBV9 and J is TRBJ2-3; 9 nucleotides line up with TRBD1. The CDR3 has 15 amino acids. V shed 0 bases and J 5 bases; nucleotides not matched to a gene: 4. Germline V gives CDR1 SGDLS, CDR2 YYNGEE. The CDR3 is CASSVGTGVIDTQYF. The CDR3 bases are TGTGCCAGCAGCGTAGGGACAGGGGTTATAGATACGCAGTATTTT.

To note about this clone: Other DNA variants within this sample encode the same CDR3. V usage is TRBV19 and J usage is TRBJ1-5; D not certain. The V and J ends lost 3 bases and 2 bases respectively, with 8 bases between them. CDR3 length equals 14 residues. Germline loops: CDR1 LNHDA, CDR2 SQIVND (reference sequence). This CDR3 reads CASSITGGNQPQHF. For the CDR3, the DNA is TGTGCCAGTAGTATCACCGGGGGCAATCAGCCCCAGCATTTT.

This clone has only a few counts. This rearrangement joins TRBV6-5 to TRBJ1-3; 7 bases agree with TRBD1. V shed 6 bases and J 3 bases; nucleotides not matched to a gene: 8. CDR3 size: 15 residues. Germline assignment: CDR1 MNHEY and CDR2 SVGAGI. Here the CDR3 DNA reads TGTGCCAGCAGGGATGACCAGGGGGGTGGAAACACCATATATTTT. Its translation is CASRDDQGGGNTIYF.

With respect to this clone: This sample also contains other DNA sequences that code for the same CDR3. The chain couples TRBV27 to TRBJ1-2; maybe TRBD1 (5 bases). Germline values: CDR1 MNHEY, CDR2 SMNVEV (reference sequence). Trimming took 2 bases from V and 4 from J, leaving 8 bases between them. The CDR3 has 13 residues. This chain's CDR3 is CASSLRGGYGYTF. For the CDR3, the DNA is TGTGCCAGCAGTTTAAGGGGAGGCTATGGCTACACCTTC.

The V gene is TRBV6-5, the J gene TRBJ1-1, with a possible D match to TRBD1 (6 bases). V dropped 6 bases and J dropped 1 base, with 12 bases sitting between them. The CDR3 totals 14 residues. Germline lookup yields CDR1 MNHEY and CDR2 SVGAGI. The chain's CDR3 is CASRPGDTNTEAFF. CDR3 in DNA: TGTGCCAGCAGGCCAGGGGACACGAACACTGAAGCTTTCTTT.

The V and J genes are TRBV6-5 and TRBJ1-2, with 9 bases lining up with TRBD1. The CDR3 length is 14 residues. Germline CDR1 is MNHEY and CDR2 is SVGAGI. The ends lost 5 bases at V and 2 bases at J; junction bases unmatched: 3. CDR3 loop: CASSPGTGNYGYTF. CDR3 nucleotide sequence: TGTGCCAGCAGTCCCGGGACAGGGAACTATGGCTACACCTTC.

The rearrangement links TRBV7-9 to TRBJ2-5; 8 positions match TRBD1. Germline V gives CDR1 SEHNR, CDR2 FQNEAQ (reference sequence). The V and J ends lost 4 bases and 3 bases, in that order; junction bases with no gene match: 4. There are 14 residues in the CDR3. The CDR3 sequence is CASSSMDREETQYF. The CDR3 DNA sequence: TGTGCCAGCAGCTCTATGGACAGGGAAGAGACCCAGTACTTC.